The 8 T cell receptor beta chains below come from one sample, sequenced in a study of cytomegalovirus exposure and HLA in healthy donors. Vbeta (60) and Jbeta (13) primers were used in the PCR. Profiled with immunoSEQ multiplex PCR; TCRdb holds only in-frame clones, not every one. The sample shows 180,000 or so clones, 80% to 90% of them seen only once. Sequencing used PBMCs. The receptors were sampled from a man between 18 and 35 years old in good health and CMV-seropositive.

The chain is built from TRBV7-8 and TRBJ2-1, with 8 bases matching TRBD1. V shed 5 bases and J 7 bases; nucleotides not matched to a gene: 7. CDR1 is SGHVS, CDR2 FQNEAQ, per germline. The CDR3 spans 14 residues. CDR3 sequence (DNA): TGTGCCAGCAGCCCCCTGGACAGGGCAAATGAGCAGTTCTTC. Its translation: CASSPLDRANEQFF.

The V gene is TRBV6-4, the J gene TRBJ2-3; D may be TRBD2 (5 bases). V was pared by 0 bases and J by 9 bases, with 7 bases between. CDR3 length: 12 residues. Germline V lookup: CDR1 MRHNA, CDR2 SNTAGT. The CDR3 region has the DNA TGTGCCAGCAGTGACTCGGGAGAGACGCAGTATTTT. Its translation is CASSDSGETQYF.

The rearrangement uses TRBV11-2 and TRBJ2-2, with 7 positions matching TRBD1. This CDR3 is built from 14 residues. Germline assignment: CDR1 SGHAT and CDR2 FQNNGV. The J segment lost 3 bases and the V segment lost 6 bases, leaving 4 bases of the junction unmatched. CDR3 region: CASRRQGYTGELFF. The CDR3, as DNA: TGTGCCAGCAGGAGACAGGGCTACACCGGGGAGCTGTTTTTT.

The CDR3 here is CASSVPRGRDTDTQYF. DNA of the CDR3: TGTGCCAGCAGCGTACCTCGGGGGAGGGACACAGATACGCAGTATTTT. The chain combines TRBV9 with TRBJ2-3, with 7 bases lining up with TRBD2. Germline V CDR1 and CDR2: SGDLS, YYNGEE. With V trimmed by 1 base and J by 2 bases, 7 bases remained unmatched. The CDR3 loop spans 16 amino acids.

The V call is TRBV2, the J call TRBJ2-5, with 9 bases aligning to TRBD2. The germline CDR1 and CDR2 sequences are SNHLY and FYNNEI. The CDR3 has 15 residues. V lost 3 bases, J lost 4 bases, and 6 bases stayed unmatched. The CDR3 sequence is CASSEVAGARETQYF. The CDR3 DNA is TGTGCCAGCAGTGAGGTAGCGGGGGCCCGAGAGACCCAGTACTTC.

The chain employs TRBV20-1 and TRBJ1-1; D uncertain. Germline V gene data show CDR1 as DFQATT and CDR2 as SNEGSKA (reference sequence). The CDR3 length is 11 residues. V lost 3 bases and J 2 bases, leaving 4 bases between the germline ends. The CDR3, as DNA: TGCAGTGCTAGCCAAAACACTGAAGCTTTCTTT. Translated, it gives CSASQNTEAFF.

V and J are TRBV14 and TRBJ1-2; D call uncertain. The CDR3 has 15 amino acids. Germline values: CDR1 SGHDN, CDR2 FVKESK. The ends were cut back, 3 bases at V and 4 bases at J, with 15 bases in the middle. This CDR3 reads CASSHEQFLGYGYTF. Here the CDR3 DNA reads TGTGCCAGCAGCCACGAGCAGTTCCTAGGCTATGGCTACACCTTC.

The chain uses TRBV5-1 and TRBJ1-4; TRBD1 aligns across 7 bases. Per the germline V gene, CDR1 is SGHRS and CDR2 is YFSETQ. The junction had 9 bases not matched to a gene; V was cut back by 4 bases and J by 0 bases. CDR3 length: 17 amino acids. In DNA form, the CDR3 reads TGCGCCAGCAGCCTTTACCGACAGGGAACAACTAATGAAAAACTGTTTTTT. It translates to CASSLYRQGTTNEKLFF.